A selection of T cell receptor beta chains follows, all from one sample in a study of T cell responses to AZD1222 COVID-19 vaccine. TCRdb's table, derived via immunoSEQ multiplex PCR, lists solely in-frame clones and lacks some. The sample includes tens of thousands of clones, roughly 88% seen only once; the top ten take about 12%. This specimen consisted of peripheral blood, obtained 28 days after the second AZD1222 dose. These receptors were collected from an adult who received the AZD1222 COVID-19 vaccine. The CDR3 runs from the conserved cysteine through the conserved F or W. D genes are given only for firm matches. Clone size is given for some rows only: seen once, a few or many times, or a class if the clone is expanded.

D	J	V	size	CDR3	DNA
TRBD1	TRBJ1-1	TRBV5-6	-	CASSSKQGADMNTEAFF	TGTGCCAGCAGCTCAAAACAGGGGGCGGACATGAACACTGAAGCTTTCTTT
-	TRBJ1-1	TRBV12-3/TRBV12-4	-	CASSTSGPAAFF	TGTGCCAGCAGTACCTCCGGGCCCGCGGCTTTCTTT
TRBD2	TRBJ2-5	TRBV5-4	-	CASSLPGRGRETQYF	TGTGCCAGCAGCTTACCGGGGAGGGGTCGTGAGACCCAGTACTTC
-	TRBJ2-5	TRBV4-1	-	CASSQEDRNPPETQYF	TGCGCCAGCAGCCAAGAAGACAGAAACCCACCGGAGACCCAGTACTTC
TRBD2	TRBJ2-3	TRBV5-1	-	CASSLGSSGITDTQYF	TGCGCCAGCAGCTTGGGCTCTAGCGGAATCACAGATACGCAGTATTTT
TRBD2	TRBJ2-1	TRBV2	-	CASMMGGGPDEQFF	TGTGCCAGCATGATGGGGGGAGGGCCCGATGAGCAGTTCTTC
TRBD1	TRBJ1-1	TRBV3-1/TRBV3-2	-	CASSRTGKSGEAFF	TGTGCCAGCAGCCGGACAGGGAAAAGCGGTGAAGCTTTCTTT
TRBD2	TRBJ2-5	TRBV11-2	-	CASSFTGGVRETQYF	TGTGCCAGCAGCTTTACGGGGGGGGTTCGGGAGACCCAGTACTTC
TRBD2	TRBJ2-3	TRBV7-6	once	CASSLASGGLDTQYF	TGTGCCAGCAGCTTAGCTAGCGGGGGGTTAGATACGCAGTATTTT
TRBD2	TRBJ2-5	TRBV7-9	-	CASSPSGRAQETQYF	TGTGCCAGCAGCCCGAGCGGGAGGGCCCAAGAGACCCAGTACTTC
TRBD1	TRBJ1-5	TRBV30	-	CAWRGKGGVQPQHF	TGTGCCTGGAGGGGAAAAGGGGGCGTTCAGCCCCAGCATTTT
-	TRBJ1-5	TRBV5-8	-	CASSFSQGPGQPQHF	TGTGCCAGCAGCTTTTCCCAGGGGCCCGGGCAGCCCCAGCATTTT
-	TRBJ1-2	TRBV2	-	CASTESGYGYTF	TGTGCCAGCACCGAATCAGGGTATGGCTACACCTTC
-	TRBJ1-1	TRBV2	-	CASSEGYRNAEAFF	TGTGCCAGCAGTGAGGGTTACCGGAACGCTGAAGCTTTCTTT
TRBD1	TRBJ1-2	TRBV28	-	CASRPQGNYGYTF	TGTGCCAGCAGGCCACAGGGGAACTATGGCTACACCTTC
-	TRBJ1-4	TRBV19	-	CASSSLQGGSTNEKLFF	TGTGCCAGTAGTAGCTTACAGGGCGGTTCCACTAATGAAAAACTGTTTTTT
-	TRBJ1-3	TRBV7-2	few	CASSLGGGGGNTIYF	TGTGCCAGCAGCTTAGGCGGCGGAGGGGGAAACACCATATATTTT
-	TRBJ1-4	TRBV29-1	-	CSISRHTNEKLFF	TGCAGCATAAGTCGGCATACTAATGAAAAACTGTTTTTT
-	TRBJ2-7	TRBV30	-	CAWSADSTYEQYF	TGTGCCTGGAGTGCGGACAGTACCTACGAGCAGTACTTC
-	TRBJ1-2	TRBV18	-	CASSPPGQPNGYTF	TGTGCCAGCTCACCACCTGGCCAGCCCAATGGCTACACCTTC
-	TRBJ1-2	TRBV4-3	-	CASSQDRGYGYTF	TGCGCCAGCAGCCAAGATCGGGGGTATGGCTACACCTTC
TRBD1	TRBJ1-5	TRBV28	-	CASFGQGEGQPQHF	TGTGCCAGCTTCGGACAGGGCGAAGGACAGCCCCAGCATTTT
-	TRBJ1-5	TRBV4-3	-	CASSQEYNQPQHF	TGCGCCAGCAGCCAGGAGTACAATCAGCCCCAGCATTTT
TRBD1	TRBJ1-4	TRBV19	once	CASSIRDSGEKLFF	TGTGCCAGTAGTATCCGGGACAGCGGCGAAAAACTGTTTTTT
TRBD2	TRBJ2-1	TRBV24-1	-	CATSDFGTSSSYNEQFF	TGTGCCACCAGTGATTTCGGGACTAGTTCCTCCTACAATGAGCAGTTCTTC
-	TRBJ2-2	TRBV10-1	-	CASSTSWNTGELFF	TGCGCCAGCTCTACCTCCTGGAACACCGGGGAGCTGTTTTTT
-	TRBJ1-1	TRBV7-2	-	CASSMAVQAFF	TGTGCCAGCAGCATGGCAGTACAAGCTTTCTTT
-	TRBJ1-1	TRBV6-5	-	CASSPDSYTEAFF	TGTGCCAGCAGCCCGGACAGTTACACTGAAGCTTTCTTT
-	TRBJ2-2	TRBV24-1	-	CATSDPDTENTGELFF	TGTGCCACCAGTGACCCGGACACTGAGAACACCGGGGAGCTGTTTTTT
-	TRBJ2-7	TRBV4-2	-	CASSHTGWGDDEQYF	TGTGCCAGCAGCCATACAGGTTGGGGAGACGACGAGCAGTACTTC
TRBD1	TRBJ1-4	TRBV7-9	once	CASSLADRDEKLFF	TGTGCCAGCAGCTTAGCGGACAGGGATGAAAAACTGTTTTTT
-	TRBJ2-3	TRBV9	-	CASSVLYLGGTDTQYF	TGTGCCAGCAGCGTACTTTATTTGGGGGGCACAGATACGCAGTATTTT